This T cell receptor beta chain emerged from a study of blood T cell repertoires in COVID-19 (dated by TCRdb to 2018 to 2020). Study-level background: Samples covering the acute and convalescent phases of COVID-19 were provided by collaborators in the United States, Italy and Spain. The material from the prospective study consisted of cDNA or gDNA derived from T cells, B-cell-depleted T cells, or PBMCs. The dataset comprised deeply sampled blood TCRbeta repertoires from subjects exposed to, actively infected with, or recovered from COVID-19. A freely available public database, intended as a resource for researchers studying the immune response to SARS-CoV-2, is where the repertoires were released. Samples were obtained from the ongoing ImmuneRACE study (first 160 participants) and from approximately 1,200 subjects provided by 6 global collaborators. Nearly every sample came with metadata listing a de-identified subject ID, COVID-19 status, age in years and sex. Where available, HLA class I and class II types were taken from metadata supplied by the sample provider and were not determined by assay-based typing. Overall study outcomes, separate from this receptor: The amount of clinical and demographic metadata varied by source and participant and was provided uncurated.

The collaborating institutions used their own protocols to collect whole blood in K2EDTA tubes. Collaborator samples were shipped for TCRbeta analysis as frozen whole blood, isolated PBMCs, or DNA extracted from either sample type. A single count supports this clone. The antigen this receptor binds is unknown. No base quality information exists; no much larger clone differs at one position. Counted from cysteine to phenylalanine, this CDR3 has 13 amino acids. Only CDR3 DNA is held: 39 bases, read in frame from base 1. V trim: 4 bases; J trim: 5 bases; unmatched bases: 4. The germline V gene specifies SGDLS as CDR1 and YYNGEE as CDR2. The immunoSEQ Assay, a bias-controlled multiplex PCR, was used to amplify TCRbeta CDR3 regions from genomic DNA. The authors' analysis ran thus. Nucleated cell counts per sample were estimated from amplification of reference gene primers within the assay. To quantify the absolute abundance of each unique TCRbeta CDR3 rearrangement, sequence reads were collapsed and filtered. For each sample, productive Simpson clonality was calculated by taking the square root of Simpson's diversity index across productive rearrangements. In its TCRdb copy, this immuneACCESS table keeps in-frame sequences only and misses some clones. Where compared with another copy, unresolved V genes explain less than half of these, and the others have no known cause. V, J and clone size reflect that table, while D and trimming were determined from the DNA. For this sample the table gives 150,000 to 200,000 clones, of which approximately 84% were detected only once. The ten biggest clones cover approximately 11% of the sample.

The TCR was taken from a man between 65 and 85 years old with active or convalescent COVID-19. Here the chain combines TRBV9 and TRBJ2-5, and 8 junction bases match TRBD1. Sequenced: peripheral blood. The CDR3 region: CASSSRQGETQYF. The DNA sequence is given as TGTGCCAGCAGCAGCCGACAGGGGGAGACCCAGTACTTC.